The 27 T cell receptor beta chains listed next were all sequenced from one sample in a study of blood T cell repertoires in COVID-19. TCRdb's table, derived via immunoSEQ multiplex PCR, lists solely in-frame clones and lacks some. This repertoire shows over 85,000 clones, 80% to 90% found once; its top ten account for about 7.6%. Sequencing used peripheral blood. Receptor source: an older woman with acute or convalescent COVID-19.

This sequence joins TRBV4-1 and TRBJ2-3; D remains unclear. V dropped 0 bases and J dropped 6 bases, with 4 bases sitting between them. Germline V gene lookup returns CDR1 MGHRA and CDR2 YSYEKL. The CDR3 totals 12 residues. The CDR3 bases are TGCGCCAGCAGCCAAGATCGTGATACGCAGTATTTT. The encoded protein is CASSQDRDTQYF.

V usage is TRBV4-1 and J usage is TRBJ2-5; D may be TRBD2 (6 bases). Germline loops: CDR1 MGHRA, CDR2 YSYEKL. V lost 0 bases and J 4 bases, leaving 18 bases between the germline ends. This CDR3 contains 17 residues. The CDR3 region has the DNA TGCGCCAGCAGCCAAGATATCGGAGCGGGTTTTGGAGAGACCCAGTACTTC. Amino acid sequence: CASSQDIGAGFGETQYF.

This chain joins TRBV27 and TRBJ2-7; tentative D call: TRBD2 (5 bases). V lost 3 bases and J lost 1, with 10 bases in between. Germline V lookup: CDR1 MNHEY, CDR2 SMNVEV (reference sequence). This CDR3 contains 14 residues. The CDR3: CASSFRDASYEQYF. The CDR3 nucleotides are TGTGCCAGCAGTTTTCGGGATGCTTCCTACGAGCAGTACTTC.

This chain uses TRBV6-6 with TRBJ1-2; 8 bases line up with TRBD1. Germline assignment: CDR1 MNHNY and CDR2 SVGAGI (reference sequence). The CDR3 is 15 amino acids. After removal of 7 bases from V and 0 bases from J, the junction contained 7 bases not matched to a gene. CDR3 sequence: CASIPRDRPNYGYTF. The CDR3 DNA reads as TGTGCCAGCATCCCCCGGGACAGGCCTAACTATGGCTACACCTTC.

The DNA for the CDR3 is TGCGCCAGCAGCTTGTTATCAGGGTTGACCTACGAGCAGTACTTC. It codes for CASSLLSGLTYEQYF. The J gene is TRBJ2-7, the V gene TRBV5-1, with TRBD1 as a possible D gene (5 bases). The V gene's germline CDR1 is SGHRS and CDR2 YFSETQ. Trimming shortened V by 1 base and J by 2 bases, and 13 bases separated the two germline ends. The length of the CDR3 is 15 residues.

J is TRBJ1-2 and V is TRBV12-3 or TRBV12-4, with D uncertain. The V and J ends lost 6 bases and 4 bases respectively, with 6 bases between them. The CDR3 length is 11 residues. The CDR3 bases are TGTGCCAGCAGGGAGTTCTATGGCTACACCTTC. As protein: CASREFYGYTF.

The chain has TRBV11-2 and TRBJ2-7, with TRBD2 identical over 10 bases. Germline V gene sequence: CDR1 SGHAT, CDR2 FQNNGV. This CDR3 contains 15 residues. V was clipped by 4 bases and J by 2 bases; unmatched bases: 5. CDR3 coding DNA: TGTGCCAGCAGCTCGCTAGCGGGGGTAACCTACGAGCAGTACTTC. Its translation is CASSSLAGVTYEQYF. Filled out from reference TRBV11-2 and TRBJ2-7, the complete variable domain reads EAGVAQSPRYKIIEKRQSVAFWCNPISGHATLYWYQQILGQGPKLLIQFQNNGVVDDSQLPKDRFSAERLKGVDSTLKIQPAKLEDSAVYLCASSSLAGVTYEQYFGPGTRLTVT.

This clone was observed a single time. The gene calls are TRBV6-5 and TRBJ2-3; D gene unclear. The CDR3 covers 14 residues. In germline, CDR1 is MNHEY, CDR2 SVGAGI. V lost 8 bases to trimming and J lost 1 base, with 13 bases between them. The CDR3 spells CASRRPGGTDTQYF. As DNA, the CDR3 is TGTGCCAGCCGCCGGCCAGGCGGCACAGATACGCAGTATTTT.

This chain links TRBV5-1 with TRBJ2-7, with D perhaps matching TRBD2 (6 bases). CDR3 length: 14 residues. CDR1 SGHRS and CDR2 YFSETQ come from the germline V gene. Trimming left V 2 bases short and J 5 bases short, with 14 bases between. The CDR3 DNA is TGCGCCAGCAGCTTTGGTGGGGGGTACGACGAGCAGTACTTC. As protein: CASSFGGGYDEQYF. The whole variable domain, filled in from reference TRBV5-1 and TRBJ2-7, reads KAGVTQTPRYLIKTRGQQVTLSCSPISGHRSVSWYQQTPGQGLQFLFEYFSETQRNKGNFPGRFSGRQFSNSRSEMNVSTLELGDSALYLCASSFGGGYDEQYFGPGTRLTVT.

The genes are TRBV6-4 and TRBJ1-4, with D possibly matching TRBD1 (6 bases). Germline assignment: CDR1 MRHNA and CDR2 SNTAGT. The V gene lost 6 bases and the J gene lost 5 bases, with 16 bases spanning the gap. This CDR3 spans 15 amino acids. The CDR3 spells CASRGQDRPNEKLFF. As DNA, the CDR3 is TGTGCCAGCAGAGGACAAGACAGGCCCAATGAAAAACTGTTTTTT.

The chain links TRBV3-1 (or the pseudogene TRBV3-2) to TRBJ2-7, with TRBD1 matching 8 bases. CDR3 length equals 13 residues. The trim removed 3 bases at V and 6 bases at J, leaving 4 bases unmatched. The germline CDR1 and CDR2 sequences are LGHDT and YNNKEL (reference sequence). The CDR3 DNA reads as TGTGCCAGCAGCCAGCGGACAGGGATCGAGCAGTACTTC. It translates to CASSQRTGIEQYF.

V and J are TRBV4-1 and TRBJ2-3, with 7 bases fitting TRBD2. Looked up from germline, CDR1 is MGHRA and CDR2 is YSYEKL. With V trimmed by 2 bases and J by 2 bases, 4 bases remained unmatched. CDR3 size: 15 residues. CDR3 coding DNA: TGCGCCAGCAGCCAACTAGCGGCCTACACAGATACGCAGTATTTT. Its translation: CASSQLAAYTDTQYF.

This clone was seen once. This chain joins TRBV5-1 and TRBJ2-1; 7 bases agree with TRBD1. The V gene's germline CDR1 is SGHRS and CDR2 YFSETQ. The CDR3 consists of 14 residues. Unmatched junction bases numbered 12, after V lost 0 bases and J lost 15 bases. The CDR3: CASSLEGGQNFAFF. In DNA form, the CDR3 reads TGCGCCAGCAGCTTGGAAGGGGGACAGAATTTTGCGTTCTTC.

This chain links TRBV2 with TRBJ1-2, with a weak D call TRBD1 (5 bases). V lost 2 bases and J lost 6, with 16 bases in between. This CDR3 is 15 amino acids long. CDR1 and CDR2 (germline): SNHLY, FYNNEI. CDR3 residues: CASSERPGLDNGYTF. For the CDR3, the DNA is TGTGCCAGCAGTGAAAGACCAGGGTTGGACAATGGCTACACCTTC.

V gene TRBV5-1 combines with J gene TRBJ2-3; TRBD2 aligns across 8 bases. V lost 3 bases to trimming and J lost 0 bases; unmatched junction nucleotides: 9. The CDR3 extends over 17 amino acids. Per the germline V gene, CDR1 is SGHRS and CDR2 is YFSETQ. The CDR3 DNA sequence: TGCGCCAGCAGCTCCGGAAGCGGGGGAACAAGCACAGATACGCAGTATTTT. The encoded protein is CASSSGSGGTSTDTQYF. Complete variable domain (other parts from reference TRBV5-1 and TRBJ2-3): KAGVTQTPRYLIKTRGQQVTLSCSPISGHRSVSWYQQTPGQGLQFLFEYFSETQRNKGNFPGRFSGRQFSNSRSEMNVSTLELGDSALYLCASSSGSGGTSTDTQYFGPGTRLTVL.

This chain links TRBV27 with TRBJ1-6; D may be TRBD1 (5 bases). Trimming took 3 bases from V and 10 from J, leaving 16 bases between them. Germline lookup yields CDR1 MNHEY and CDR2 SMNVEV (reference sequence). The CDR3 totals 15 residues. The chain's CDR3 is CASSFTGVGGSPLHF. The CDR3 DNA sequence: TGTGCCAGCAGTTTTACGGGGGTGGGAGGGTCACCCCTCCACTTT.

The chain recombines TRBV3-1 (or the pseudogene TRBV3-2) with TRBJ2-5; 10 nucleotides align to TRBD2. The CDR3 has 14 amino acids. Germline loops: CDR1 LGHDT, CDR2 YNNKEL (reference sequence). V was pared by 2 bases and J by 7 bases, with 4 bases of the junction left unmatched. The CDR3 reads CASSQLGLAATQYF. CDR3 DNA: TGTGCCAGCAGCCAACTCGGACTAGCGGCGACCCAGTACTTC.

This clone appeared a single time. The chain couples TRBV7-9 to TRBJ1-1, with a possible D match to TRBD1 (6 bases). Per germline, CDR1 SEHNR and CDR2 FQNEAQ (reference sequence). V lost 5 bases, J lost 5 bases, and 15 bases lay in between. The CDR3 is 14 amino acids. The CDR3 coding sequence is TGTGCCAGCAGCCTAGAGGACAGTAGGACTGAAGCTTTCTTT. Its translation is CASSLEDSRTEAFF.

The chain recombines TRBV5-1 with TRBJ2-1; D may be TRBD1 (6 bases). CDR1 is SGHRS, CDR2 YFSETQ, per germline. This CDR3 spans 16 amino acids. Trimming left V 5 bases short and J 0 bases short, with 15 bases between. The CDR3 sequence: CASRPPQGSSYNEQFF. CDR3 coding DNA: TGCGCCAGCAGACCACCGCAGGGGAGCTCCTACAATGAGCAGTTCTTC.

The rearrangement uses TRBV6-1 and TRBJ2-5; 8 bases are a match to TRBD2. Germline V gene lookup returns CDR1 MNHNS and CDR2 SASEGT. The CDR3 loop spans 16 amino acids. V shed 4 bases, J shed 2 bases, and the junction held 9 bases outside the gene matches. CDR3 amino acids: CASSGLAGKVQETQYF. For the CDR3, the DNA is TGTGCCAGCAGTGGATTAGCGGGGAAGGTACAAGAGACCCAGTACTTC.

The genes are TRBV20-1 and TRBJ1-2; D uncertain. CDR1 DFQATT and CDR2 SNEGSKA come from the germline V gene (reference sequence). The CDR3 has 13 amino acids. V was shortened by 3 bases and J by 2 bases, with 10 bases between the two germline ends. DNA for the CDR3: TGCAGTGCTAGTCCGGGAGGGAACTATGGCTACACCTTC. Protein product: CSASPGGNYGYTF.

The chain combines TRBV27 with TRBJ2-7; the match to TRBD1 covers 9 bases. CDR1 and CDR2 (germline): MNHEY, SMNVEV (reference sequence). The CDR3 spans 14 residues. V lost 5 bases and J lost 3; bases outside the gene matches: 5. CDR3 loop: CASSLQTGGYEQYF. CDR3 nucleotide sequence: TGTGCCAGCAGTCTTCAGACAGGGGGCTACGAGCAGTACTTC.

The V and J genes are TRBV25-1 and TRBJ2-1, with 8 bases identical to TRBD2. V trimming: 5 bases; J trimming: 2 bases; junction bases outside the gene matches: 8. The germline V gene has CDR1 MGHDK and CDR2 SYGVNS. The CDR3 sequence is 16 residues long. The CDR3 bases are TGTGCCAGCAGTTATTTAGCGGGGACTGCCTACAATGAGCAGTTCTTC. Translated, it gives CASSYLAGTAYNEQFF.

The rearrangement links TRBV27 to TRBJ2-3, with 11 bases fitting TRBD2. This CDR3 is built from 16 residues. Germline CDR1 MNHEY, CDR2 SMNVEV (reference sequence). Trimming cost V 8 bases and J 2 bases; bases outside gene matches: 9. The CDR3 here is CASASGTSGVTDTQYF. The CDR3 coding sequence is TGTGCCAGCGCTTCCGGGACTAGCGGAGTCACAGATACGCAGTATTTT.

The gene calls are TRBV5-1 and TRBJ2-1; possible D gene TRBD1, 6 bases. The CDR3 sequence is 16 residues long. CDR1 is SGHRS, CDR2 YFSETQ, per germline. V shed 0 bases and J shed 5 bases, with 15 bases lying between them. In nucleotides, the CDR3 is TGCGCCAGCAGCTTGGTTACCCCGGGACACAACAATGAGCAGTTCTTC. Amino acids: CASSLVTPGHNNEQFF.

This chain links TRBV19 with TRBJ2-5, with TRBD2 matching 15 bases. The length of the CDR3 is 17 residues. Trimming removed 6 bases from V and 1 base from J; junction bases left unmatched: 6. The germline gives CDR1 LNHDA, CDR2 SQIVND (reference sequence). The CDR3 sequence: CASSPGLAGGFQETQYF. The CDR3 region has the DNA TGTGCCAGTAGCCCGGGACTAGCGGGAGGATTCCAAGAGACCCAGTACTTC. Combining the CDR3 with reference TRBV19 and TRBJ2-5 gives the whole variable domain DGGITQSPKYLFRKEGQNVTLSCEQNLNHDAMYWYRQDPGQGLRLIYYSQIVNDFQKGDIAEGYSVSREKKESFPLTVTSAQKNPTAFYLCASSPGLAGGFQETQYFGPGTRLLVL.

The chain recombines TRBV7-9 with TRBJ2-7; no reliable D call. Trimming cost V 5 bases and J 0 bases, with 5 bases left between them. Per germline, CDR1 SEHNR and CDR2 FQNEAQ (reference sequence). The CDR3 loop spans 12 amino acids. Here the CDR3 DNA reads TGTGCCAGCAGCATCCACTCCTACGAGCAGTACTTC. As protein: CASSIHSYEQYF.